One sample yielded the 3 T cell receptor beta chains listed below, sequenced in a study of T-cell reconstitution after alpha-beta-depleted transplantation in children. Preparation of the TCRbeta library was carried out with unique molecular identifiers. MiXCR, run by TCRdb on the PCR reads, gives a single entry per CDR3 protein. This table holds roughly 310,000 distinct CDR3 sequences, approximately 23% found once. The input for sequencing was PBMCs, mostly from graft donor cells, taken 180 days after TCRalphabeta/CD19-depleted stem cell transplant. The receptors derive from a male patient under 18 who had a stem cell transplant for acute lymphoblastic leukemia, so the T cells may come from the graft donor.

The chain couples TRBV4-1 to TRBJ2-7, with a tentative D call TRBD2 (6 bases). Trimming pared 3 bases from V and 7 bases from J, leaving 19 bases between. The CDR3 loop spans 15 amino acids. The germline V gene encodes CDR1 MGHRA and CDR2 YSYEKL. Here the CDR3 reads CASSQVTKRRGEQYF. The DNA for the CDR3 is TGCGCCAGCAGCCAGGTCACAAAGCGGCGGGGTGAGCAGTACTTC.

This clonotype was counted only a few times. The chain joins TRBV5-1 to TRBJ2-7; D may match TRBD1 or TRBD2 (6 bases each). V was clipped by 3 bases and J by 1 base, with 23 bases between them. The CDR3 has 18 amino acids. Germline V gene lookup returns CDR1 SGHRS and CDR2 YFSETQ. CDR3 protein: CASSWDISGARGSYEQYF. The CDR3 region has the DNA TGCGCCAGCAGCTGGGACATTTCTGGGGCTCGGGGGTCCTACGAGCAGTACTTC.

The rearrangement uses TRBV2 and TRBJ2-7; perhaps TRBD2 as D (5 bases). Germline loops: CDR1 SNHLY, CDR2 FYNNEI. Trimming took 6 bases from V and 3 from J, leaving 15 bases between them. The CDR3 is 14 amino acids. CDR3 nucleotide sequence: TGTGCCAGCAGGGGCCGGACTCTATACTACGAGCAGTACTTC. Its protein is CASRGRTLYYEQYF.